This TCR beta chain was recorded in a study of blood T cell repertoires in COVID-19. This CDR3 has 13 residues. Germline values: CDR1 SNHLY, CDR2 FYNNEI. V gave up 5 bases and J gave up 8 bases; unmatched junction bases: 1. The table lists this clone with a count of one. Sequencing was performed with immunoSEQ multiplex PCR; in TCRdb, only in-frame clones are kept and a portion is missing. Among 200,000 to 250,000 clones, roughly four fifths were seen once, and the ten largest hold 8% to 10%. Followed longitudinally, the Seattle patients had been enrolled during active infection. J is TRBJ1-6 and V is TRBV2, with 9 bases aligning to TRBD1. Sequencing was carried out using peripheral blood. The TCR was taken from a woman at least 80 years old with COVID-19, enrolled during active disease. The CDR3 sequence: CASSWDRDSPLHF. CDR3 coding DNA: TGTGCCAGCAGTTGGGACAGGGATTCACCCCTCCACTTT.